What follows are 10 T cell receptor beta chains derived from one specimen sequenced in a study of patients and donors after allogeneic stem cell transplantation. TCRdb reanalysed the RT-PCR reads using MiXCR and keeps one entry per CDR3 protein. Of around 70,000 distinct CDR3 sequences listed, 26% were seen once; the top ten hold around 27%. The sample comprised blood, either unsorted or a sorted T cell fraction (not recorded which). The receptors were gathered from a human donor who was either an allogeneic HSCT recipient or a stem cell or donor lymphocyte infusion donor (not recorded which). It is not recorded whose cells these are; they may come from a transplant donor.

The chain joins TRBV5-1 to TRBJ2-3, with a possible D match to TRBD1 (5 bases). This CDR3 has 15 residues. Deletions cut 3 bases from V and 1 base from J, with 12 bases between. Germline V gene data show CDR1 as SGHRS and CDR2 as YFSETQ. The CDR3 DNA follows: TGCGCCAGCAGCTCAGCTAGGGGTGGCACAGATACGCAGTATTTT. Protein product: CASSSARGGTDTQYF.

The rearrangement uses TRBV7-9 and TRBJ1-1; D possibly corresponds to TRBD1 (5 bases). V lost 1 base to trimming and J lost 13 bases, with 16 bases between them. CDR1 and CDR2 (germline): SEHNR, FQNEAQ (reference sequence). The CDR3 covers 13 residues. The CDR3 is CASSLVPQGTVFF. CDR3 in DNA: TGTGCCAGCAGCTTAGTCCCCCAGGGTACAGTTTTCTTT.

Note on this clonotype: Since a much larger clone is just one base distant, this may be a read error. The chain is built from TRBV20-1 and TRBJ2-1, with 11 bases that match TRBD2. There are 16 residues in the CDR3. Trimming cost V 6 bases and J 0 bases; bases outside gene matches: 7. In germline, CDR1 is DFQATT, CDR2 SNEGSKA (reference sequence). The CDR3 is CSAGSTSGSSYNEQFF. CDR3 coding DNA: TGCAGTGCAGGGAGTACTAGCGGGAGCTCCTACAATGAGCAGTTCTTC.

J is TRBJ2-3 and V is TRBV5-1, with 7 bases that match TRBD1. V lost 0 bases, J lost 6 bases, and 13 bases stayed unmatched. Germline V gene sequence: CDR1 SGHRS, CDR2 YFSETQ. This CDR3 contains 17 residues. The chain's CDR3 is CASSLVKTGTVVDTQYF. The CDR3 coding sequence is TGCGCCAGCAGCTTGGTTAAAACCGGGACAGTAGTGGATACGCAGTATTTT.

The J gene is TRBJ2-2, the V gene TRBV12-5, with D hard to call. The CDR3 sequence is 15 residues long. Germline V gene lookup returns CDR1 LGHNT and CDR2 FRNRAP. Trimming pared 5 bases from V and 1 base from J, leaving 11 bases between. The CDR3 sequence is CASGPLVGNTGELFF. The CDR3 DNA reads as TGTGCTAGTGGTCCGTTAGTGGGGAACACCGGGGAGCTGTTTTTT.

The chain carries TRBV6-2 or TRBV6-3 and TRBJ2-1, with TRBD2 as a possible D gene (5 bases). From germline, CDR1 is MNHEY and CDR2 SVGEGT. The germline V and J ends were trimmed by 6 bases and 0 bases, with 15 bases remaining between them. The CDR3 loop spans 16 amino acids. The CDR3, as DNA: TGTGCCAGCAGATATCTAGCCTATAGCTCCTACAATGAGCAGTTCTTC. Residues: CASRYLAYSSYNEQFF.

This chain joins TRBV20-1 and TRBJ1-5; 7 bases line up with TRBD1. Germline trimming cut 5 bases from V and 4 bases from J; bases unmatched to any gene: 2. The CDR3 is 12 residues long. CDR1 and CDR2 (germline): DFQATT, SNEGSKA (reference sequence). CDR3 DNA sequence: TGCAGTGCTGTGGACAGGAATCAGCCCCAGCATTTT. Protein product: CSAVDRNQPQHF.

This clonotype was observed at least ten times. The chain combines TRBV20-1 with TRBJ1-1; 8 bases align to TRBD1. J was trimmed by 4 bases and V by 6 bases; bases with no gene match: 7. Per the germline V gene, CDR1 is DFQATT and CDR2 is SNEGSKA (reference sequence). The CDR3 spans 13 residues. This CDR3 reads CSAPGRGLTEAFF. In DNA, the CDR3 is TGCAGTGCCCCCGGCAGGGGGCTCACTGAAGCTTTCTTT.

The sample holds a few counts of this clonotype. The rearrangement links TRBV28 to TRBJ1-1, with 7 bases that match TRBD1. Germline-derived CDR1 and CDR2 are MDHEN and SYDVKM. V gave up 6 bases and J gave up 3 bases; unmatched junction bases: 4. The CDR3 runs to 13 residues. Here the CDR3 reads CASRKQGHTEAFF. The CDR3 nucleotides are TGTGCCAGCAGGAAACAGGGGCACACTGAAGCTTTCTTT. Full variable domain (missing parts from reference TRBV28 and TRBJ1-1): DVKVTQSSRYLVKRTGEKVFLECVQDMDHENMFWYRQDPGLGLRLIYFSYDVKMKEKGDIPEGYSVSREKKERFSLILESASTNQTSMYLCASRKQGHTEAFFGQGTRLTVV.

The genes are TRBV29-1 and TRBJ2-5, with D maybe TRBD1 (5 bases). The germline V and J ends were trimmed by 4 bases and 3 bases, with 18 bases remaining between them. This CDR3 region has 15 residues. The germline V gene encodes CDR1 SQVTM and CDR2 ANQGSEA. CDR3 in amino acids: CSVAMTASREETQYF. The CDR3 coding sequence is TGCAGCGTTGCGATGACAGCGTCCCGTGAAGAGACCCAGTACTTC.